The 28 T cell receptor beta chains below come from one sample, sequenced in a study of cytomegalovirus exposure and HLA in healthy donors. PCR employed 60 Vbeta and 13 Jbeta primers. Sequenced by immunoSEQ multiplex PCR; TCRdb stores in-frame clones only, minus some. The sample shows 130,000 to 150,000 clones, more than 70% of them seen only once. Sequenced input: PBMCs. These receptors all stem from a woman in her forties in good health and CMV-seronegative.

J is TRBJ2-3 and V is TRBV15, with 10 bases fitting TRBD1. The length of the CDR3 is 18 residues. Germline V gives CDR1 LNHNV, CDR2 YYDKDF (reference sequence). After removal of 2 bases from V and 0 bases from J, the junction contained 8 bases not matched to a gene. CDR3 residues: CATSRFRDRGLSTDTQYF. CDR3 bases: TGTGCCACCAGCAGATTCCGGGACAGGGGTTTGAGCACAGATACGCAGTATTTT.

This chain connects TRBV5-1 to TRBJ2-3; 11 bases fit TRBD2. There are 16 residues in the CDR3. The V and J ends lost 4 bases and 2 bases, in that order; junction bases with no gene match: 6. Germline assignment: CDR1 SGHRS and CDR2 YFSETQ. The CDR3 sequence: CASSAGTSGYTDTQYF. In nucleotides, the CDR3 is TGCGCCAGCAGCGCCGGGACTAGCGGATACACAGATACGCAGTATTTT.

The chain recombines TRBV19 with TRBJ2-3; 9 positions agree with TRBD2. The CDR3 is 16 amino acids. Germline-derived CDR1 and CDR2 are LNHDA and SQIVND (reference sequence). V dropped 7 bases and J dropped 2; count of bases not matched to a gene: 10. CDR3 sequence (DNA): TGTGCCAGTAAACTGTTAGCGGGAGCCTTCACAGATACGCAGTATTTT. Its translation: CASKLLAGAFTDTQYF.

The chain couples TRBV15 to TRBJ1-1, with D perhaps TRBD1 (5 bases). Trimming cost V 6 bases and J 4 bases, with 12 bases left between them. The CDR3 sequence is 13 residues long. The germline gives CDR1 LNHNV, CDR2 YYDKDF (reference sequence). CDR3 DNA sequence: TGTGCCACCAGTTTCAGGGTAGGCACTGAAGCTTTCTTT. This gives the protein CATSFRVGTEAFF.

The chain carries TRBV28 and TRBJ1-2; D perhaps matches TRBD1 (6 bases). V lost 5 bases to trimming and J lost 6 bases, with 13 bases between them. The CDR3 has 13 amino acids. Germline V lookup: CDR1 MDHEN, CDR2 SYDVKM. As DNA, the CDR3 is TGTGCCAGCAGTCGTACAGGGTGGAATGGCTACACCTTC. The encoded protein is CASSRTGWNGYTF.

The V call is TRBV28, the J call TRBJ1-1; 7 positions match TRBD1. The trim removed 1 base at V and 1 base at J, leaving 6 bases unmatched. Germline values: CDR1 MDHEN, CDR2 SYDVKM. The CDR3 has 16 amino acids. CDR3 region: CASSLLGQSRNTEAFF. The CDR3 DNA follows: TGTGCCAGCAGTTTATTGGGACAGTCCCGGAACACTGAAGCTTTCTTT.

The chain links TRBV28 to TRBJ2-1, with a weak D call TRBD1 (6 bases). Germline values: CDR1 MDHEN, CDR2 SYDVKM. Trimming removed 5 bases from V and 8 bases from J, with 25 bases in between. The CDR3 is 17 amino acids. The CDR3 DNA follows: TGTGCCAGCAGTCTCATCATCGGGACATCGGTTTGGGATGAGCAGTTCTTC. It encodes CASSLIIGTSVWDEQFF.

The V and J genes are TRBV5-1 and TRBJ2-1; tentative D call: TRBD2 (6 bases). Trimming pared 4 bases from V and 9 bases from J, leaving 17 bases between. The germline V gene encodes CDR1 SGHRS and CDR2 YFSETQ. The CDR3 runs 14 residues. The CDR3: CASSDRLVSGEQFF. DNA of the CDR3: TGCGCCAGCAGCGACCGACTAGTTAGCGGTGAGCAGTTCTTC.

This chain connects TRBV19 to TRBJ1-1; D gene unclear. CDR1 and CDR2 (germline): LNHDA, SQIVND (reference sequence). CDR3 size: 14 residues. Deletions cut 2 bases from V and 5 bases from J, with 12 bases between. CDR3 region: CASSITPVSTEAFF. For the CDR3, the DNA is TGTGCCAGTAGTATAACCCCCGTGAGTACTGAAGCTTTCTTT.

This clone was counted between two and nine times. The chain employs TRBV7-7 and TRBJ2-2; a possible D gene is TRBD1 (6 bases). This CDR3 region has 15 residues. Germline loops: CDR1 SSHAT, CDR2 FNYEAQ (reference sequence). V was trimmed by 5 bases and J by 3 bases, leaving 13 bases between them. The CDR3 region has the DNA TGTGCCAGCAGCACAGGGTTAGGGGACACCGGGGAGCTGTTTTTT. This sequence encodes CASSTGLGDTGELFF.

The J gene is TRBJ1-3, the V gene TRBV5-7; 8 bases line up with TRBD1. TRBV5-7 is given ORF status, its function remaining uncertain. Trimming took 0 bases from V and 0 from J; bases not matched to a gene: 2. The CDR3 is 16 amino acids. CDR3: CASSLGDRLSGNTIYF. CDR3 in DNA: TGTGCCAGCAGCTTGGGGGACAGGCTCTCTGGAAACACCATATATTTT.

This chain joins TRBV19 and TRBJ2-3; TRBD2 matches 10 bases. V was pared by 6 bases and J by 4 bases, with 7 bases of the junction left unmatched. The CDR3 sequence is 15 residues long. Germline lookup yields CDR1 LNHDA and CDR2 SQIVND (reference sequence). The CDR3 reads CASRNLAGVPDTQYF. In DNA form, the CDR3 reads TGTGCCAGTAGGAATCTAGCGGGAGTCCCAGATACGCAGTATTTT.

The gene calls are TRBV5-1 and TRBJ2-2; 10 nucleotides agree with TRBD2. The CDR3 contains 14 residues. The trim removed 4 bases at V and 6 bases at J, leaving 3 bases unmatched. Germline-derived CDR1 and CDR2 are SGHRS and YFSETQ. DNA for the CDR3: TGCGCCAGCAGCCCCGGGACTAGCGCCGGGGAGCTGTTTTTT. Translation gives CASSPGTSAGELFF.

The chain has TRBV30 and TRBJ2-4; D may be TRBD1 (6 bases). The ends were cut back, 2 bases at V and 7 bases at J, with 18 bases in the middle. The germline gives CDR1 GTSNPN, CDR2 SVGIG (reference sequence). The CDR3 totals 15 residues. CDR3 nucleotides: TGTGCCTGGAGTCGCCTTAAACAGGGTGCCAACATTCAGTACTTC. As protein: CAWSRLKQGANIQYF.

The chain combines TRBV6-4 with TRBJ2-2, with TRBD1 matching 8 bases. The CDR3 runs to 16 residues. J was trimmed by 5 bases and V by 3 bases; bases with no gene match: 8. Germline-derived CDR1 and CDR2 are MRHNA and SNTAGT. This CDR3 is CASSDDGTGETGELFF. The DNA of the CDR3 is TGTGCCAGCAGTGATGACGGGACAGGTGAAACCGGGGAGCTGTTTTTT.

The V gene is TRBV28, the J gene TRBJ1-5; 7 bases agree with TRBD1. Losses at the gene ends were 3 bases for V and 7 bases for J; bases not matched to a gene: 9. The length of the CDR3 is 15 residues. CDR1 and CDR2 (germline): MDHEN, SYDVKM. CDR3 amino acids: CASSLTGGGRQPQHF. Here the CDR3 DNA reads TGTGCCAGCAGTTTGACAGGAGGGGGCAGGCAGCCCCAGCATTTT.

The J gene is TRBJ2-1, the V gene TRBV11-2; D is uncertain. This CDR3 spans 13 amino acids. The ends were cut back, 1 base at V and 4 bases at J, with 5 bases in the middle. CDR1 is SGHAT and CDR2 is FQNNGV in the germline V gene. This CDR3 is CASSLGHYNEQFF. The DNA of the CDR3 is TGTGCCAGCAGCTTAGGGCATTACAATGAGCAGTTCTTC.

The chain uses TRBV27 and TRBJ1-5, with TRBD1 as a possible D gene (6 bases). V shed 5 bases and J shed 7 bases, with 15 bases lying between them. Germline CDR1 MNHEY, CDR2 SMNVEV (reference sequence). This CDR3 is built from 14 residues. The CDR3 nucleotides read TGTGCCAGCAGTCATCAGGGGCCGTGGCAGCCCCAGCATTTT. Translating gives CASSHQGPWQPQHF.

This chain's CDR3 is CASSLEATSASTDTQYF. CDR3 DNA sequence: TGTGCCAGCAGCTTGGAAGCGACTAGCGCTAGCACAGATACGCAGTATTTT. The chain has TRBV5-6 and TRBJ2-3, with 8 positions matching TRBD2. The V gene end was trimmed by 0 bases and the J gene end by 0 bases; junction bases not matched to a gene: 6. CDR3 length: 17 residues. Germline V CDR1 and CDR2: SGHDT, YYEEEE. Based on the CDR3 plus reference TRBV5-6 and TRBJ2-3, the full variable domain is DAGVTQSPTHLIKTRGQQVTLRCSPKSGHDTVSWYQQALGQGPQFIFQYYEEEERQRGNFPDRFSGHQFPNYSSELNVNALLLGDSALYLCASSLEATSASTDTQYFGPGTRLTVL.

This clone was counted between two and nine times. This rearrangement joins TRBV6-1 to TRBJ1-3, with TRBD1 matching over 8 bases. The CDR3 is made up of 14 amino acids. The V and J ends lost 11 bases and 0 bases, in that order; junction bases with no gene match: 6. CDR1 is MNHNS, CDR2 SASEGT, per germline. The CDR3 sequence: CAWGTGGSGNTIYF. CDR3 coding DNA: TGTGCCTGGGGGACAGGCGGCTCTGGAAACACCATATATTTT.

This clone was observed once. This sequence joins TRBV5-1 and TRBJ1-2; the D gene is possibly TRBD1 (6 bases). Germline CDR1 and CDR2: SGHRS and YFSETQ. Trimming left V 0 bases short and J 3 bases short, with 6 bases between. There are 13 residues in the CDR3. The CDR3 is CASSLGTDYGYTF. CDR3 DNA: TGCGCCAGCAGCTTGGGGACAGACTATGGCTACACCTTC.

This rearrangement joins TRBV5-8 to TRBJ2-3, with D possibly being TRBD2 (5 bases). This CDR3 comprises 13 residues. Germline V lookup: CDR1 SGHTS, CDR2 YDEGEE. V was trimmed by 4 bases and J by 4 bases, leaving 10 bases between them. The CDR3 here is CASSPTGSDTQYF. The CDR3 bases are TGTGCCAGCAGCCCCACGGGGTCAGATACGCAGTATTTT.

The V gene is TRBV27, the J gene TRBJ2-7; the match to TRBD1 covers 8 bases. CDR1 is MNHEY and CDR2 is SMNVEV in the germline V gene (reference sequence). The V gene end was trimmed by 0 bases and the J gene end by 2 bases; junction bases not matched to a gene: 6. This CDR3 has 16 residues. As DNA, the CDR3 is TGTGCCAGCAGTTTATCGCTCGGGGACAGGACCTACGAGCAGTACTTC. Protein sequence: CASSLSLGDRTYEQYF.

The CDR3 nucleotides read TGTGCCAGCACCCAAGGAGGTTCCATTACCTATGGCTACACCTTC. Its protein is CASTQGGSITYGYTF. The rearrangement uses TRBV5-6 and TRBJ1-2, with D unresolved. The CDR3 is made up of 15 amino acids. The germline gives CDR1 SGHDT, CDR2 YYEEEE. V shed 6 bases and J shed 4 bases, with 19 bases lying between them.

The chain employs TRBV18 and TRBJ2-7; D perhaps matches TRBD1 (5 bases). The CDR3 loop spans 13 amino acids. Trimming took 4 bases from V and 3 from J, leaving 10 bases between them. From germline, CDR1 is KGHSH and CDR2 LQKENI. The CDR3: CASSLQENYEQYF. In DNA, the CDR3 is TGTGCCAGCTCACTACAGGAGAACTACGAGCAGTACTTC.

This chain joins TRBV9 and TRBJ2-3; 13 bases line up with TRBD2. The CDR3 sequence is 16 residues long. Unmatched junction bases numbered 10, after V lost 6 bases and J lost 6 bases. Germline CDR1 SGDLS, CDR2 YYNGEE. The CDR3: CASTDELAGGGDTQYF. The CDR3 DNA sequence: TGTGCCAGCACCGATGAACTAGCGGGGGGGGGTGATACGCAGTATTTT.

This clone was detected only once. The rearrangement links TRBV5-1 to TRBJ2-5; TRBD1 matches 10 bases. The CDR3 runs to 16 residues. Germline V gene data show CDR1 as SGHRS and CDR2 as YFSETQ. V lost 5 bases, J lost 4 bases, and 11 bases stayed unmatched. CDR3 protein: CASSRGTGEMGETQYF. CDR3 DNA sequence: TGCGCCAGCAGTCGGGGGACAGGGGAAATGGGAGAGACCCAGTACTTC.

This chain connects TRBV5-1 to TRBJ1-4, with a weak D call TRBD1 (5 bases). The CDR3 has 15 amino acids. With 0 bases removed from V and 2 bases from J, the gap between germline ends came to 8 bases. CDR1 SGHRS and CDR2 YFSETQ come from the germline V gene. This CDR3 is CASSLVAGTNEKLFF. CDR3 bases: TGCGCCAGCAGCTTGGTGGCAGGGACTAATGAAAAACTGTTTTTT.